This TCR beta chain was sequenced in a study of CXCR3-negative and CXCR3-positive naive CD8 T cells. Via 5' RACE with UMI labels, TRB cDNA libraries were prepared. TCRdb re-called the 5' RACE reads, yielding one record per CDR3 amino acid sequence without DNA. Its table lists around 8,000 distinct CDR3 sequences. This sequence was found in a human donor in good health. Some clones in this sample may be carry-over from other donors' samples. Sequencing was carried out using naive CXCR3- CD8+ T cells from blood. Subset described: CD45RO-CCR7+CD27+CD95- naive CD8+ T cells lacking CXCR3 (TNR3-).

CDR3 residues: CASSTGAGNEQFF. The chain recombines TRBV25-1 with TRBJ2-1; no DNA is available, so the TRBD1 call from TCRdb remains unchecked. The CDR3 consists of 13 residues. The germline V gene encodes CDR1 MGHDK and CDR2 SYGVNS.